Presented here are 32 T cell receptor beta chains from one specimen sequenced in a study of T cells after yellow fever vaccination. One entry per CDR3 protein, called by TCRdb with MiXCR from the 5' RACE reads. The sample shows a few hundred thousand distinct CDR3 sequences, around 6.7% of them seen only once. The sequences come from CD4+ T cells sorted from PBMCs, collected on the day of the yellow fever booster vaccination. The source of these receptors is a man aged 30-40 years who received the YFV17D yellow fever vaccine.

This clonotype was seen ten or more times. This chain's CDR3 is CASSQDRVRTHNEQFF. The CDR3, as DNA: TGTGCCAGCAGCCAAGATCGGGTCAGGACCCACAATGAGCAGTTCTTC. This sequence joins TRBV4-2 and TRBJ2-1; no definite D call. The CDR3 runs to 16 residues. Germline V lookup: CDR1 LGHNA, CDR2 YNFKEQ. V was shortened by 0 bases and J by 5 bases, with 14 bases between the two germline ends.

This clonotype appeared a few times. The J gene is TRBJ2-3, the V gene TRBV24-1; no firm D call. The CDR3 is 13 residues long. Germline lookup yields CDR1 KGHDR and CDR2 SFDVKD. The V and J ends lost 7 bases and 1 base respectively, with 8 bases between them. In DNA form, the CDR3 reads TGTGCCACCAGCTCCCGGGGCACAGATACGCAGTATTTT. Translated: CATSSRGTDTQYF.

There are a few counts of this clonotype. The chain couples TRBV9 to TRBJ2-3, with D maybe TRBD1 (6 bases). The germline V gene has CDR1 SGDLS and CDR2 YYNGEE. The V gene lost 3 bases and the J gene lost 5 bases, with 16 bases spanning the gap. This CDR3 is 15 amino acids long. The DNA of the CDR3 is TGTGCCAGCAGCGCGCACAGGGTTGGAGTAGATACGCAGTATTTT. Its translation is CASSAHRVGVDTQYF.

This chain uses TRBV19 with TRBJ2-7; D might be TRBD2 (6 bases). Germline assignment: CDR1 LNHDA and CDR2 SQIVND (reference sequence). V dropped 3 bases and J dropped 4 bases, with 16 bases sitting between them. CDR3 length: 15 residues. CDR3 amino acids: CASSMVNSGRYEQYF. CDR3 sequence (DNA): TGTGCCAGTAGTATGGTTAATAGCGGTAGATACGAGCAGTACTTC.

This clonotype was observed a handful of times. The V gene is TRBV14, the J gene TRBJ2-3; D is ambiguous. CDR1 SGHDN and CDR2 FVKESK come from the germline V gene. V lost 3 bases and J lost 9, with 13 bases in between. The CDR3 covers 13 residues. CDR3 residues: CASSHRPVLTQYF. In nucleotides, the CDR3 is TGTGCCAGCAGCCACCGCCCGGTCTTGACGCAGTATTTT. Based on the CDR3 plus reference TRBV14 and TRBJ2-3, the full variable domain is EAGVTQFPSHSVIEKGQTVTLRCDPISGHDNLYWYRRVMGKEIKFLLHFVKESKQDESGMPNNRFLAERTGGTYSTLKVQPAELEDSGVYFCASSHRPVLTQYFGPGTRLTVL.

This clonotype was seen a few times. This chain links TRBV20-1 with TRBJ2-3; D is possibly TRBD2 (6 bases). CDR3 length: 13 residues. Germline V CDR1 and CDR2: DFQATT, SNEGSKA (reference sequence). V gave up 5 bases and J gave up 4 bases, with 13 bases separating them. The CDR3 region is CSAGAGYPDTQYF. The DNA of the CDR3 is TGCAGTGCTGGGGCGGGGTACCCAGATACGCAGTATTTT.

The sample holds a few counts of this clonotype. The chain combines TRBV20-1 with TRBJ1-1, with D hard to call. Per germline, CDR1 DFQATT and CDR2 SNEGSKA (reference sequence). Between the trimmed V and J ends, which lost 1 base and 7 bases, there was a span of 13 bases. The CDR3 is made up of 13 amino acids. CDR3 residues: CSARAWVGGEAFF. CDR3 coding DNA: TGCAGTGCTAGAGCCTGGGTTGGAGGTGAAGCTTTCTTT.

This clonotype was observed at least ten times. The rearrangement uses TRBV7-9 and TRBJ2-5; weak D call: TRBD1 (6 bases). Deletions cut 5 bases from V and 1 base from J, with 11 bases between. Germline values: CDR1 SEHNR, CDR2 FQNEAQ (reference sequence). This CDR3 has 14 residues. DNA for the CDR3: TGTGCCAGCAGCATTGGACAGTTCCAAGAGACCCAGTACTTC. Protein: CASSIGQFQETQYF.

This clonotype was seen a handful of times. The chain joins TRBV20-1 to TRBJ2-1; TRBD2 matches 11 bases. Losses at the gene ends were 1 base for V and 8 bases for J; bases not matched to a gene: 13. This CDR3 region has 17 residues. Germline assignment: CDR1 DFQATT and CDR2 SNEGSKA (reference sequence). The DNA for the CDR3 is TGCAGTGCTAGAGTCCCTTTTAGCGGGAGGGTTAGGTATGAGCAGTTCTTC. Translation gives CSARVPFSGRVRYEQFF.

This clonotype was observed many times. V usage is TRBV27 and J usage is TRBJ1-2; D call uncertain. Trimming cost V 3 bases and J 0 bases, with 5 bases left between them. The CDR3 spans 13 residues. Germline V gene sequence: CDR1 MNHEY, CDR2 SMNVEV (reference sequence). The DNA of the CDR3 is TGTGCCAGCAGTTTGAGAGCTAACTATGGCTACACCTTC. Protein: CASSLRANYGYTF.

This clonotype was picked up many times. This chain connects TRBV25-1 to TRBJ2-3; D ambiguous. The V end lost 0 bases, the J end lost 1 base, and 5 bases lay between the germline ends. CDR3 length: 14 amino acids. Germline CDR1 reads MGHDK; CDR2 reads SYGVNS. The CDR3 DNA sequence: TGTGCCAGCAGTGAATACGGCCGCACAGATACGCAGTATTTT. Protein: CASSEYGRTDTQYF.

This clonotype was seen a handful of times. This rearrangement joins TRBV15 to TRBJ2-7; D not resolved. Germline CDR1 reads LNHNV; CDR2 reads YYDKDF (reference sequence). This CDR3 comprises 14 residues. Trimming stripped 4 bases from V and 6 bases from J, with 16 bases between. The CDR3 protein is CATSIRDRVSEQYF. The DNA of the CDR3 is TGTGCCACCAGCATAAGGGATCGAGTATCCGAGCAGTACTTC.

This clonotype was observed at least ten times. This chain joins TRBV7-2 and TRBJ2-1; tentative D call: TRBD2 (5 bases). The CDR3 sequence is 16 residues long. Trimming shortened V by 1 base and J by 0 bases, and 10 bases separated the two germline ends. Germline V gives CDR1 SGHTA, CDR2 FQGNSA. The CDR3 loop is CASSLEAAGSYNEQFF. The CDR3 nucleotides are TGTGCCAGCAGCTTAGAAGCCGCGGGCTCCTACAATGAGCAGTTCTTC.

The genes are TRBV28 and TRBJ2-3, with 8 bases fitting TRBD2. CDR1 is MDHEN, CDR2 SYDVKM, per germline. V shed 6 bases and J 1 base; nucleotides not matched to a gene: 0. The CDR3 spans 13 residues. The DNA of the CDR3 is TGTGCCAGCAGCGGGAGGGGCACAGATACGCAGTATTTT. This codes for CASSGRGTDTQYF.

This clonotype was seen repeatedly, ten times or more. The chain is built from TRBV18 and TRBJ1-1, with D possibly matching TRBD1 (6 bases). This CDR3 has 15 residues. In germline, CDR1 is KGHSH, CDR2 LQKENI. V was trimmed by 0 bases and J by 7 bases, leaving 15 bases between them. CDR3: CASSPPTGARNEAFF. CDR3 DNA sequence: TGTGCCAGCTCACCACCGACGGGGGCTAGAAATGAAGCTTTCTTT.

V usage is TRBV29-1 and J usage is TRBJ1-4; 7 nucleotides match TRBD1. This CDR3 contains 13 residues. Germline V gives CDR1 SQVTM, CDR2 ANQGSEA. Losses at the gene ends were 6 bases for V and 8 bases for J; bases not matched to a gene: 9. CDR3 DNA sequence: TGCAGCGTAGAGGGACAGTCGAGGGAAAAACTGTTTTTT. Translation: CSVEGQSREKLFF.

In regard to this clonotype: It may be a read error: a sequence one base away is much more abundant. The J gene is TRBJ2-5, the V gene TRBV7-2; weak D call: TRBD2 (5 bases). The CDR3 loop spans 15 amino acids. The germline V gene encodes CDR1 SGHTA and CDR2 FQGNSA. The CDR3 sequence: CASTLANSAWETQYF. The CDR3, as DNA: TGTGCCAGCACCTTAGCAAATAGCGCTTGGGAGACCCAGTACTTC.

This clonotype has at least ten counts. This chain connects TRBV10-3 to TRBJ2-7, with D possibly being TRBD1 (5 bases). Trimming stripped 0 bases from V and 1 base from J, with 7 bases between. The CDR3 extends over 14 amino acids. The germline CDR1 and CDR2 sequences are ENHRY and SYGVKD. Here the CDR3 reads CAISESRTSYEQYF. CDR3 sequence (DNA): TGTGCCATCAGTGAGTCTCGGACATCCTACGAGCAGTACTTC.

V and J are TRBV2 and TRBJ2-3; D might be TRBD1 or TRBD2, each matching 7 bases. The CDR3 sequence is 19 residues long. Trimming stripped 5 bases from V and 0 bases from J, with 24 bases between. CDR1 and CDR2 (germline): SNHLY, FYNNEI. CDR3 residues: CASSQTGFRFSGSTDTQYF. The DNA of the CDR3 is TGTGCCAGCAGTCAGACAGGGTTCAGGTTTAGCGGGAGCACAGATACGCAGTATTTT.

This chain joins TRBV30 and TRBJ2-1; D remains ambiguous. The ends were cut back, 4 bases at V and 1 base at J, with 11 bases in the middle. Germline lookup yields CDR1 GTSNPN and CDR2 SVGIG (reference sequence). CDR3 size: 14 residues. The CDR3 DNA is TGTGCCTGGAAAAGCCGGGTTTCCTACAATGAGCAGTTCTTC. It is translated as CAWKSRVSYNEQFF.

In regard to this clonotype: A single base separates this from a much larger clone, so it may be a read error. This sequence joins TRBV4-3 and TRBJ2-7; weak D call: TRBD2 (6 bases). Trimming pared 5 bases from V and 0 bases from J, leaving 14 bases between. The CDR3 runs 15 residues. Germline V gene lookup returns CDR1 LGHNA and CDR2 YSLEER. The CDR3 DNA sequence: TGCGCCAGCAGCGAACGGCCGGAGGGCTCCTACGAGCAGTACTTC. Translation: CASSERPEGSYEQYF.

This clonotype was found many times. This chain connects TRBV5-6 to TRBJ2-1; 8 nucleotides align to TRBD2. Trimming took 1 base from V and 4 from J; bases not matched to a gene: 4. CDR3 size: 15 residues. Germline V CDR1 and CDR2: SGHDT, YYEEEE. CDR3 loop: CASSLRGGTYNEQFF. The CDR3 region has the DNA TGTGCCAGCAGCTTGCGGGGGGGGACTTACAATGAGCAGTTCTTC. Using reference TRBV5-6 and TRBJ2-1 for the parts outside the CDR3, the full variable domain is DAGVTQSPTHLIKTRGQQVTLRCSPKSGHDTVSWYQQALGQGPQFIFQYYEEEERQRGNFPDRFSGHQFPNYSSELNVNALLLGDSALYLCASSLRGGTYNEQFFGPGTRLTVL.

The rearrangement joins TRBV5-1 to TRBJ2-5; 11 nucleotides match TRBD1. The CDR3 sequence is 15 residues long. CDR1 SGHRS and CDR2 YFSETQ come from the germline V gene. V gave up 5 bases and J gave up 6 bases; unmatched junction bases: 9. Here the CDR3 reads CASSNRTGGSKTQYF. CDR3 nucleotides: TGCGCCAGCAGTAATCGGACAGGGGGCTCTAAGACCCAGTACTTC.

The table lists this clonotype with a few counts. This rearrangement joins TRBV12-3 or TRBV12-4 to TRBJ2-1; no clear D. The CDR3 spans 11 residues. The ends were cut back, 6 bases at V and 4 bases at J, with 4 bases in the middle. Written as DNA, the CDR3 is TGTGCCAGCAGGCAGTACAATGAGCAGTTCTTC. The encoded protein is CASRQYNEQFF.

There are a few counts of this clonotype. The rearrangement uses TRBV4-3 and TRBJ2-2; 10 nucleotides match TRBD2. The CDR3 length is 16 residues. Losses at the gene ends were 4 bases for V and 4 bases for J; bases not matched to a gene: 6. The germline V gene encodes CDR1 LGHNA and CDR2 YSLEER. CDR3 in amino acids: CASSRGLAVATGELFF. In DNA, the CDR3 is TGCGCCAGCAGCCGCGGACTAGCGGTTGCCACCGGGGAGCTGTTTTTT.

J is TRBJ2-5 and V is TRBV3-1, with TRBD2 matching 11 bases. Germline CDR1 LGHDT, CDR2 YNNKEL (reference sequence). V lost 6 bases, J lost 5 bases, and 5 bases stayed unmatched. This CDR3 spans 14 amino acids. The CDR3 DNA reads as TGTGCCAGCAGACTAGCGGGAGTTGGGGAGACCCAGTACTTC. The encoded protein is CASRLAGVGETQYF.

The CDR3 is CSARSPGQGIYEQYF. CDR3 coding DNA: TGCAGTGCTAGATCCCCGGGACAGGGTATCTACGAGCAGTACTTC. The chain employs TRBV20-1 and TRBJ2-7, with TRBD1 matching over 9 bases. CDR3 size: 15 residues. The germline V gene has CDR1 DFQATT and CDR2 SNEGSKA (reference sequence). The V and J ends lost 2 bases and 3 bases, in that order; junction bases with no gene match: 8.

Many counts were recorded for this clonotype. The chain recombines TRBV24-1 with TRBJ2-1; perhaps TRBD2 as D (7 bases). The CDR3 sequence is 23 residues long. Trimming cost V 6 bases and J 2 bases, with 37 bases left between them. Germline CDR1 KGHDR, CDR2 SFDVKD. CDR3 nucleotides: TGTGCCACCAGTCGCCGAGGTGGCGCCGAACGAGGGGGGGCGGGAAGCCCCTACAATGAGCAGTTCTTC. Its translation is CATSRRGGAERGGAGSPYNEQFF.

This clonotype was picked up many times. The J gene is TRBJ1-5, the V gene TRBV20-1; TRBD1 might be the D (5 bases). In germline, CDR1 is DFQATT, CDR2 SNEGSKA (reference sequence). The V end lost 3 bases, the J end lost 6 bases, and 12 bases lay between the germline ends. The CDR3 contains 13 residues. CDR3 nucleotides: TGCAGTGCTAGGAGAGGGGATGGTCAGCCCCAGCATTTT. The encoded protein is CSARRGDGQPQHF.

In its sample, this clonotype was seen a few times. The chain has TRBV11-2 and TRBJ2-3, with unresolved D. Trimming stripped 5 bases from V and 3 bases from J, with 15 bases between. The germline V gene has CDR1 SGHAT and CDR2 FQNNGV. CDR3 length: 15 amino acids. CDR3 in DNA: TGTGCCAGCAGCCGCACCACTGGCCGAACAGATACGCAGTATTTT. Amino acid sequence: CASSRTTGRTDTQYF.

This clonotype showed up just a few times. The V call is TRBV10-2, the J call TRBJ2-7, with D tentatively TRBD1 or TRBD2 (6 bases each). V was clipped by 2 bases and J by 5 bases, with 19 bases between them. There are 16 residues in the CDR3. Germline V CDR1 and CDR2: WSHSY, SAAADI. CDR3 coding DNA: TGCGCCAGCAGTGAGGTTTTTGGGCAGGAGGGGGACGAGCAGTACTTC. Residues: CASSEVFGQEGDEQYF.

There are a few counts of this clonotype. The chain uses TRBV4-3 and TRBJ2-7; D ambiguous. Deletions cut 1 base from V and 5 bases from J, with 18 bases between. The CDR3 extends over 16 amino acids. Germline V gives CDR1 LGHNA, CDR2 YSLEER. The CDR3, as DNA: TGCGCCAGCAGCCAAGCTCCGACTCCGGGCATCGACGAGCAGTACTTC. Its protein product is CASSQAPTPGIDEQYF.